This is a list of T cell receptor beta chains from one sample in a study of CD4+ T cells in melanoma. Method: immunoSEQ multiplex PCR; TCRdb's copy keeps in-frame clones and lacks some. The data hold about 120,000 clones, with about 90% observed a single time. Input material: peripheral blood. The receptors derive from a human donor with melanoma. Each CDR3 is given with its conserved first and last residue. The D gene is left open where the match is weak. The size field is filled for only some rows; it gives once, few, many or a size class.

d_call j_call v_call clone_size cdr3_nt cdr3_aa
NA TRBJ2-1 TRBV7-3 NA TGTGCCAGCAGCTTAACGTTCGACAATGAGCAGTTCTTC CASSLTFDNEQFF
TRBD1 TRBJ1-2 TRBV7-2 NA TGTGCCAGCAGCTCTTGGACAGGGGGCTATGGCTACACCTTC CASSSWTGGYGYTF
TRBD1 TRBJ2-5 TRBV10-3 NA TGTGCCATCAGAGGACAGGGGGCATCAGAGACCCAGTACTTC CAIRGQGASETQYF
NA TRBJ1-1 TRBV18 NA TGTGCCAGCTCACGAGGCGACACTGAAGCTTTCTTT CASSRGDTEAFF
NA TRBJ2-2 TRBV7-3 NA TGTGCCAGCAGCTCAACAGGGACCGGGGAGCTGTTTTTT CASSSTGTGELFF
TRBD2 TRBJ2-1 TRBV6-1 NA TGTGCCAGCAGTGTGAGTAGCGGGAAACACAATGAGCAGTTCTTC CASSVSSGKHNEQFF
NA TRBJ2-7 TRBV7-2 NA TGTGCCAGCAGCTTAGACCACGGGTCCTACGAGCAGTACTTC CASSLDHGSYEQYF
TRBD1 TRBJ1-3 TRBV19 NA TGTGCCAGTACCACGAGGGGACAGTTCCTTGGAAACACCATATATTTT CASTTRGQFLGNTIYF
NA TRBJ1-1 TRBV7-9 few TGTGCCAGCATCGACGCAGGGTACACTGAAGCTTTCTTT CASIDAGYTEAFF
NA TRBJ2-7 TRBV25-1 NA TGTGCCAGCAGCCCCGCCTACGAGCAGTACTTC CASSPAYEQYF
NA TRBJ1-1 TRBV7-2 NA TGTGCCAGCAGCAGGGCGAGGATAACTGAAGCTTTCTTT CASSRARITEAFF
TRBD2 TRBJ2-3 TRBV2 NA TGTGCCAGCGGGACTAGCGGGTTCACAGATACGCAGTATTTT CASGTSGFTDTQYF
NA TRBJ1-1 TRBV11-3 once TGTGCCAGCAGCTTAGGCAGGGAGGCTGAAGCTTTCTTT CASSLGREAEAFF
NA TRBJ2-7 TRBV7-9 NA TGTGCCAGCAGCTTAGCGGGTAGCTTCGACGAGCAGTACTTC CASSLAGSFDEQYF
TRBD2 TRBJ2-7 TRBV6-5 NA TGTGCCAGCAGTTACTCCCGGACTAGACCCTACGAGCAGTACTTC CASSYSRTRPYEQYF
NA TRBJ1-5 TRBV30 NA TGTGCCTGGAGTCCCGGAGGTTATAGCAATCAGCCCCAGCATTTT CAWSPGGYSNQPQHF
NA TRBJ1-3 TRBV7-2 NA TGTGCCAGCAGTTCGACACGGGGAAACACCATATATTTT CASSSTRGNTIYF
NA TRBJ1-1 TRBV4-1 NA TGCGCCAGCAGCCAAGATTCAAGGTGGACTGAAGCTTTCTTT CASSQDSRWTEAFF